Below, one T cell receptor (beta chain) is given with its context. The antigen is not known. Primers included in the PCR were 60 Vbeta and 13 Jbeta primers. The assay was immunoSEQ multiplex PCR, and TCRdb's table has in-frame clones only and misses some. This table holds about 72,000 clones. Trimming cost V 5 bases and J 7 bases; bases outside gene matches: 5. Germline values: CDR1 SQVTM, CDR2 ANQGSEA. The length of the CDR3 is 13 residues. Unrecorded immune exposures were likely, despite nominal health at sampling. The data were obtained in a study of cytomegalovirus exposure and HLA in healthy donors. Study-wide results and limits: It emerged from a later analysis that several of the most significant clusters appeared to be linked to common viral pathogens. Some V segments could not be told apart, so they were left out, TRBV6-2 and TRBV6-3 among them. Compared with the roughly 700-donor mean, an Asian-associated ancestry cluster reportedly had fewer N-insertions, according to a later analysis.

The specimen sequenced was PBMCs. The rearrangement links TRBV29-1 to TRBJ1-4; TRBD1 matches 9 bases. The clonotype was recovered from a man aged 35 to 55 in good health and CMV-seronegative. The chain's CDR3 is CSVSTGGSEKLFF. The CDR3 bases are TGCAGCGTTTCGACAGGGGGGAGTGAAAAACTGTTTTTT.